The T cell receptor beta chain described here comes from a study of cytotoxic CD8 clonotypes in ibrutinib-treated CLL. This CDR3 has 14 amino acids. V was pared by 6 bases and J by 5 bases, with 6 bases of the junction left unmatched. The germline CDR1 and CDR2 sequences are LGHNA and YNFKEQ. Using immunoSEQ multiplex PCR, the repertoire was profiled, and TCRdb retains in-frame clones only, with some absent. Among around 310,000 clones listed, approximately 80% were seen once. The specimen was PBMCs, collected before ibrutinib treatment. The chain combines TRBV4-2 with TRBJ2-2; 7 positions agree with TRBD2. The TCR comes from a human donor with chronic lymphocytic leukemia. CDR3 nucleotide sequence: TGTGCCAGCAGTGCGGGAGTAGGGACCGGGGAGCTGTTTTTT. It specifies CASSAGVGTGELFF.